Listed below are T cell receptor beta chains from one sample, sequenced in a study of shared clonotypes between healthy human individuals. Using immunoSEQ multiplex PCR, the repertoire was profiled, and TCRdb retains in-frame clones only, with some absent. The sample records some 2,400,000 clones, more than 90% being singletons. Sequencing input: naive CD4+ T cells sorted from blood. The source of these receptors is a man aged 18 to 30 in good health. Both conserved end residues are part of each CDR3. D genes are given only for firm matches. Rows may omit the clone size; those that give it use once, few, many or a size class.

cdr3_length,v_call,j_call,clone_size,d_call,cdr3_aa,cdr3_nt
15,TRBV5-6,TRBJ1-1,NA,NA,CASSPPGLLNTEAFF,TGTGCCAGCAGCCCCCCGGGTCTTTTGAACACTGAAGCTTTCTTT
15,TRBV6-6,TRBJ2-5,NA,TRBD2,CASKVSGQVRETQYF,TGTGCCAGCAAAGTTAGCGGGCAGGTGAGGGAGACCCAGTACTTC
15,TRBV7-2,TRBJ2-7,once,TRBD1,CASSLVGQGEREQYF,TGTGCCAGCAGCTTAGTGGGACAGGGGGAAAGGGAGCAGTACTTC
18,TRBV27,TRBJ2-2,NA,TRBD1,CASRPELIDRGYTGELFF,TGTGCCAGCAGACCTGAATTAATTGACAGGGGCTACACCGGGGAGCTGTTTTTT
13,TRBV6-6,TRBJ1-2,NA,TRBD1,CAGGTQGAYGYTF,TGTGCCGGGGGCACTCAGGGGGCGTATGGCTACACCTTC
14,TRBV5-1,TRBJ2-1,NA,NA,CASSLGELYNEQFF,TGCGCCAGCAGCTTGGGAGAGTTATACAATGAGCAGTTCTTC
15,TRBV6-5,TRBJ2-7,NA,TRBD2,CASRNKAGEGYEQYF,TGTGCCAGCAGAAATAAAGCGGGGGAGGGATACGAGCAGTACTTC
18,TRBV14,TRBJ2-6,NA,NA,CASSQARGVISGANVLTF,TGTGCCAGCAGCCAAGCCAGGGGGGTGATCTCTGGGGCCAACGTCCTGACTTTC
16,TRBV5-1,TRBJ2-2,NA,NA,CASSWAGGRETGELFF,TGCGCCAGCAGCTGGGCCGGGGGAAGAGAAACCGGGGAGCTGTTTTTT
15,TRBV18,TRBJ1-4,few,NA,CASSPPTATNEKLFF,TGTGCCAGCTCACCACCGACAGCAACTAATGAAAAACTGTTTTTT
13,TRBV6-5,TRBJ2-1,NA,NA,CASSYQTEAEQFF,TGTGCCAGCAGTTACCAGACAGAAGCTGAGCAGTTCTTC
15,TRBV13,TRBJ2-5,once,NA,CASSSLGQKLETQYF,TGTGCCAGCAGCAGTCTCGGACAGAAACTAGAGACCCAGTACTTC
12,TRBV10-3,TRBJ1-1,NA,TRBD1,CAIGDRNTEAFF,TGTGCCATCGGGGACAGAAACACTGAAGCTTTCTTT
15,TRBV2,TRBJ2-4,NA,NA,CASSEGASASGIQYF,TGTGCCAGCAGTGAAGGGGCTAGCGCTTCTGGCATTCAGTACTTC
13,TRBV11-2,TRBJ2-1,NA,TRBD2,CASTGTGGREQFF,TGTGCCAGCACTGGTACGGGGGGGCGAGAGCAGTTCTTC
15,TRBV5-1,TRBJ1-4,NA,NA,CASSFGSATNEKLFF,TGCGCCAGCAGCTTTGGGTCTGCAACTAATGAAAAACTGTTTTTT
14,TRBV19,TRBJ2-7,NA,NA,CASSISISSYEQYF,TGTGCCAGTAGTATAAGCATCAGCTCCTACGAGCAGTACTTC
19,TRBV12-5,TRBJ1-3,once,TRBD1,CASGLVFLGQAGSGNTIYF,TGTGCTAGTGGTTTGGTGTTTCTGGGACAGGCCGGCTCTGGAAACACCATATATTTT
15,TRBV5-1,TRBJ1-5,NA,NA,CASSPTGTGNQPQHF,TGCGCCAGCAGCCCTACAGGGACGGGCAATCAGCCCCAGCATTTT
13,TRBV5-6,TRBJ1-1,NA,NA,CASSLRRNTEAFF,TGTGCCAGCAGCTTGCGCAGGAACACTGAAGCTTTCTTT
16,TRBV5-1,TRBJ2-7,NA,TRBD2,CASSFVLAGGSYEQYF,TGCGCCAGCAGCTTCGTACTAGCGGGGGGTTCCTACGAGCAGTACTTC
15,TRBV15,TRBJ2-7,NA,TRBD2,CATSREDSGSSEQYF,TGTGCCACCAGCAGAGAGGATAGCGGGAGTTCCGAGCAGTACTTC
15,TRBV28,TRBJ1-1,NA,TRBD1,CASSSPGGASTEAFF,TGTGCCAGCAGTTCGCCAGGGGGCGCGAGCACTGAAGCTTTCTTT
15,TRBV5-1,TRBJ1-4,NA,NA,CASSAAGLTNEKLFF,TGCGCCAGCAGCGCCGCTGGGTTGACTAATGAAAAACTGTTTTTT
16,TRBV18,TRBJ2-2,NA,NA,CASSPLERDSTGELFF,TGTGCCAGCTCACCACTCGAGAGAGACTCTACCGGGGAGCTGTTTTTT
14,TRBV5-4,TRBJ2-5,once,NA,CASSLVGGQETQYF,TGTGCCAGCAGCTTGGTGGGGGGTCAAGAGACCCAGTACTTC
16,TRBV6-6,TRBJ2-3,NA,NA,CASSPPASGGTDTQYF,TGTGCCAGCAGTCCCCCGGCCAGTGGGGGCACAGATACGCAGTATTTT
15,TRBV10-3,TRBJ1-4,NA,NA,CAISGQLATNEKLFF,TGTGCCATCAGTGGCCAGCTTGCAACTAATGAAAAACTGTTTTTT
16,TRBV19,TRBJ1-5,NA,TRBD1,CASILGQGVGNQPQHF,TGTGCCAGTATCCTGGGACAGGGGGTAGGCAATCAGCCCCAGCATTTT
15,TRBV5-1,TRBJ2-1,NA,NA,CASSLAGPGYNEQFF,TGCGCCAGCAGTTTGGCCGGACCCGGATACAATGAGCAGTTCTTC
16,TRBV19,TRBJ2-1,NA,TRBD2,CASGLAETGSYNEQFF,TGTGCCAGCGGACTAGCGGAAACCGGCTCCTACAATGAGCAGTTCTTC
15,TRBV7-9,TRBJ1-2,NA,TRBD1,CASSPQGQGATGYTF,TGTGCCAGCAGCCCGCAGGGACAGGGGGCCACTGGCTACACCTTC
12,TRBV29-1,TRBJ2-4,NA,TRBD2,CSVGTTENIQYF,TGCAGCGTCGGGACTACCGAAAACATTCAGTACTTC